The rows below give T cell receptor beta chains drawn from one sample of a study of control samples from healthy donors and cancer patients. Sequenced by immunoSEQ multiplex PCR; TCRdb stores in-frame clones only, minus some. The table shows 130,000 or so clones, with 90% to 95% occurring only once. The sample taken for sequencing was blood. Source of these receptors: a man aged 35-49 years in good health. Each CDR3 is given with its conserved first and last residue. The order of the fields is clone size, D gene, V gene, J gene, CDR3 DNA, CDR3 protein. D genes are given only for firm matches. Expanded clones get a size class; other rows say once, few or many, or leave the size out.

once,NA,TRBV2,TRBJ1-1,TGTGCCAGCAGTGTCGGTAGGGGAGCAAACACTGAAGCTTTCTTT,CASSVGRGANTEAFF
NA,NA,TRBV4-2,TRBJ1-3,TGTGCCAGCAGCCAAGGACAGTTTAGCTCTGGAAACACCATATATTTT,CASSQGQFSSGNTIYF
NA,NA,TRBV7-3,TRBJ1-6,TGTGCCAGCAGCTTGAGTCCAGGGAACTCACCCCTCCACTTT,CASSLSPGNSPLHF
NA,NA,TRBV5-6,TRBJ2-5,TGTGCCAGCAGCTTTCAAGAGACCCAGTACTTC,CASSFQETQYF
NA,TRBD1,TRBV29-1,TRBJ1-3,TGCAGCGTGGATGGGGACAGGGGATCCTCTAGAAACACCATATATTTT,CSVDGDRGSSRNTIYF
NA,NA,TRBV7-9,TRBJ2-4,TGTGCCAGCAGCCCGGCCCAGCTCAAAAACATTCAGTACTTC,CASSPAQLKNIQYF
few,NA,TRBV27,TRBJ1-1,TGTGCCAGCAGTTCCCTAACAGGGTGGGGGACTGAAGCTTTCTTT,CASSSLTGWGTEAFF
NA,NA,TRBV29-1,TRBJ1-1,TGCAGCGTTGCCAGGGGCTTGAACACTGAAGCTTTCTTT,CSVARGLNTEAFF
NA,TRBD1,TRBV19,TRBJ1-1,TGTGCCAGTAGGAACAGGGGGAACACTGAAGCTTTCTTT,CASRNRGNTEAFF
NA,TRBD1,TRBV2,TRBJ1-2,TGTGCCAGCACACGGGACAGCCGCGAAAATAACTATGGCTACACCTTC,CASTRDSRENNYGYTF
NA,NA,TRBV6-5,TRBJ2-1,TGTGCCAGCAGAGGCTTTGCCGGTGACTACAATGAGCAGTTCTTC,CASRGFAGDYNEQFF
NA,TRBD1,TRBV28,TRBJ1-5,TGTGCCAGCAGTCCCACCCGGGGACAGATTCGTCCCCAGCATTTT,CASSPTRGQIRPQHF
NA,TRBD2,TRBV7-2,TRBJ2-7,TGTGCCAGCAGCCCCGGTGGCGGGGGGTACTTACAGCAGTACTTC,CASSPGGGGYLQQYF
NA,NA,TRBV4-1,TRBJ2-5,TGCGCCAGCAGCCAAGTTCGACCCAACCAAGAGACCCAGTACTTC,CASSQVRPNQETQYF
NA,NA,TRBV6-5,TRBJ1-3,TGTGCCACCCTGCGCGGAGGTGGAAACACCATATATTTT,CATLRGGGNTIYF
NA,NA,TRBV3-1/TRBV3-2,TRBJ1-5,TGTGCCAGCAGCCAAGATGCGGGGTCCAATCAGCCCCAGCATTTT,CASSQDAGSNQPQHF
once,NA,TRBV6-5,TRBJ2-7,TGTGCCAGCAGGGCAATTGGGGGGAGCTACGAGCAGTACTTC,CASRAIGGSYEQYF
NA,NA,TRBV5-1,TRBJ1-2,TGCGCCAGCAGCTTGGGGGGCATCAACTATGGCTACACCTTC,CASSLGGINYGYTF
NA,NA,TRBV7-6,TRBJ1-4,TGTGCCAGCAGCTTAAGGGTGACAACTAATGAAAAACTGTTTTTT,CASSLRVTTNEKLFF
NA,TRBD2,TRBV30,TRBJ2-1,TGTGCCTGGAGTGGGACTAGCGGGGGCAATGAGCAGTTCTTC,CAWSGTSGGNEQFF
NA,TRBD2,TRBV7-9,TRBJ2-5,TGTGCCAGCAGCTTAGGTAGCGGGGGGAGCCCCCTCGGTGGGACCCAGTACTTC,CASSLGSGGSPLGGTQYF
once,TRBD2,TRBV27,TRBJ2-3,TGTGCCACCGCCAGCGGTCTAGCGGGGGGCCCTCGGGATACGCAGTATTTT,CATASGLAGGPRDTQYF
NA,NA,TRBV7-2,TRBJ2-7,TGTGCCAGCAGCCGAAGGGGCGAGCAGTACTTC,CASSRRGEQYF
NA,NA,TRBV9,TRBJ2-5,TGTGCCAGCAGCCGGACCCAAGAGACCCAGTACTTC,CASSRTQETQYF
NA,NA,TRBV24-1,TRBJ2-6,TGTGCCACCAGTGATCCCTCTGGGGCCAACGTCCTGACTTTC,CATSDPSGANVLTF